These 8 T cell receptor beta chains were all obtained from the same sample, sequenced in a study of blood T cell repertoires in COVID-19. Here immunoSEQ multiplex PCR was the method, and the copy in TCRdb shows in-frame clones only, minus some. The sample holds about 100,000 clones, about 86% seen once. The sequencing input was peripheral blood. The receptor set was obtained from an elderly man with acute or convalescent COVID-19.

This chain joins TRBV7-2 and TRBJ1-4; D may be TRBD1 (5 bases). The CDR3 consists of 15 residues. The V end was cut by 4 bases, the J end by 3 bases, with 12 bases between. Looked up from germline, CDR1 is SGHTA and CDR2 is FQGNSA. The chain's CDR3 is CASSSDGAANEKLFF. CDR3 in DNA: TGTGCCAGCAGCTCCGATGGGGCGGCTAATGAAAAACTGTTTTTT.

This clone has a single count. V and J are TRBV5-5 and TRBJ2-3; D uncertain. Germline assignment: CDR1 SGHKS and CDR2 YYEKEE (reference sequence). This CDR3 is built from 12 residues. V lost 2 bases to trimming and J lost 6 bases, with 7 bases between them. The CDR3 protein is CASSLIEDTQYF. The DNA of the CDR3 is TGTGCCAGCAGCTTAATCGAGGATACGCAGTATTTT.

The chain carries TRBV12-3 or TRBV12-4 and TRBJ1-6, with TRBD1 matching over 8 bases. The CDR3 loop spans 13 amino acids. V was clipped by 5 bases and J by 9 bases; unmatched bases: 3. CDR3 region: CASSQDRVSPLHF. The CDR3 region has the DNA TGTGCCAGCAGTCAGGACAGGGTTTCACCCCTCCACTTT.

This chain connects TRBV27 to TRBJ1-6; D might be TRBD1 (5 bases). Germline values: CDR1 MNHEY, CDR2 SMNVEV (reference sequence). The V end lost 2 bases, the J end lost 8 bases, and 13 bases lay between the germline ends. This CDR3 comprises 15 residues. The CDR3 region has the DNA TGTGCCAGCAGTTTACGTCAGGGTTATGATTCACCCCTCCACTTT. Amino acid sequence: CASSLRQGYDSPLHF.

CDR3 nucleotides: TGTGCCAGCAGTCCCTACGGATCGTCGGGGGGGAACACCGGGGAGCTGTTTTTT. Translation: CASSPYGSSGGNTGELFF. The chain has TRBV25-1 and TRBJ2-2, with 7 bases aligning to TRBD2. J gave up 1 base and V 5 bases, and 13 bases lay outside the gene matches. Germline V gene sequence: CDR1 MGHDK, CDR2 SYGVNS. This CDR3 comprises 18 residues.

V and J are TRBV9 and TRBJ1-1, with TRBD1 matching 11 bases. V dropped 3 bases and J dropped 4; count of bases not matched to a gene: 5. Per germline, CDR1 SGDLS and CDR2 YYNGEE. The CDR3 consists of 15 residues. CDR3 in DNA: TGTGCCAGCAGCGGGGACAGGGGGAGGTTCACTGAAGCTTTCTTT. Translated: CASSGDRGRFTEAFF.

This CDR3 reads CASSASRDRFGETQYF. The DNA for the CDR3 is TGTGCCAGCAGCGCCTCCCGAGACAGGTTCGGGGAGACCCAGTACTTC. The chain combines TRBV7-2 with TRBJ2-5; possibly TRBD1 for D (6 bases). Between the trimmed V and J ends, which lost 5 bases and 5 bases, there was a span of 21 bases. Per the germline V gene, CDR1 is SGHTA and CDR2 is FQGNSA. The CDR3 is made up of 16 amino acids. Combining the CDR3 with reference TRBV7-2 and TRBJ2-5 gives the whole variable domain GAGVSQSPSNKVTEKGKDVELRCDPISGHTALYWYRQSLGQGLEFLIYFQGNSAPDKSGLPSDRFSAERTGGSVSTLTIQRTQQEDSAVYLCASSASRDRFGETQYFGPGTRLLVL.

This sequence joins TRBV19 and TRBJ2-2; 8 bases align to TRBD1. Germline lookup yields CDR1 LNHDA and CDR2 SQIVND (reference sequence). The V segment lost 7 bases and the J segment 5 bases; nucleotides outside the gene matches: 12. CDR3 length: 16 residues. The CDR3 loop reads CASTKRTGTRTGELFF. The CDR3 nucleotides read TGTGCCAGTACCAAGCGGACAGGGACTCGGACCGGGGAGCTGTTTTTT.